This T cell receptor (beta chain) comes out of a study of human T cells and chemical hapten exposure. Separate cDNA molecules received unique molecular identifiers, which the library attached to them. TCRdb re-called the RACE reads through MiXCR, storing one row per CDR3 protein. The sample consists of approximately 75,000 distinct CDR3 sequences, 8.5% of them appearing once. The CDR3 contains 15 residues. Germline loops: CDR1 SGHRS, CDR2 YFSETQ. V was clipped by 0 bases and J by 0 bases, with 10 bases between them. The sample's time point: patch test 2, 6 weeks after DPC sensitization. Treatment noted: therapeutic diphenylcyclopropenone sensitization with weekly scalp DPC.

This clonotype was obtained from a woman in her forties or fifties with alopecia areata. Some clones in this sample may be carry-over from other donors' samples. The V call is TRBV5-1, the J call TRBJ2-7; D might be TRBD1 or TRBD2, each matching 5 bases. Sequencing was performed on whole blood, taken in connection with sensitization to the hapten diphenylcyclopropenone (DPC). The CDR3 DNA is TGCGCCAGCAGCTTGGTCCCCGGGGCCTCCTACGAGCAGTACTTC. This sequence encodes CASSLVPGASYEQYF.